The 2 T cell receptor beta chains in this list originate from one sample, sequenced in a study of cytomegalovirus exposure and HLA in healthy donors. Amplification used 60 Vbeta primers and 13 Jbeta primers. Data came from immunoSEQ multiplex PCR; TCRdb stores just in-frame clones and leaves some out. This sample carries under 150,000 clones, over 75% of them seen once, and the ten largest clones take about 2.2%. Sequenced sample: PBMCs. These receptors were obtained from a man aged 25 to 40 in good health and CMV-seronegative.

The CDR3 protein is CASSSFTTSGGSYEQYF. DNA of the CDR3: TGTGCCAGCAGCTCCTTTACAACTAGCGGGGGCTCCTACGAGCAGTACTTC. This chain joins TRBV5-4 and TRBJ2-7; 11 positions match TRBD2. This CDR3 comprises 17 residues. V dropped 3 bases and J dropped 0; count of bases not matched to a gene: 8. Germline CDR1 and CDR2: SGHNT and YYREEE (reference sequence).

V usage is TRBV7-2 and J usage is TRBJ1-3, with TRBD1 matching 9 bases. This CDR3 is 17 amino acids long. Trimming cost V 5 bases and J 1 base; bases outside gene matches: 9. In germline, CDR1 is SGHTA, CDR2 FQGNSA. The CDR3 DNA follows: TGTGCCAGCAGCCCACGGACAGGGGTCATTTCTGGAAACACCATATATTTT. Residues: CASSPRTGVISGNTIYF.